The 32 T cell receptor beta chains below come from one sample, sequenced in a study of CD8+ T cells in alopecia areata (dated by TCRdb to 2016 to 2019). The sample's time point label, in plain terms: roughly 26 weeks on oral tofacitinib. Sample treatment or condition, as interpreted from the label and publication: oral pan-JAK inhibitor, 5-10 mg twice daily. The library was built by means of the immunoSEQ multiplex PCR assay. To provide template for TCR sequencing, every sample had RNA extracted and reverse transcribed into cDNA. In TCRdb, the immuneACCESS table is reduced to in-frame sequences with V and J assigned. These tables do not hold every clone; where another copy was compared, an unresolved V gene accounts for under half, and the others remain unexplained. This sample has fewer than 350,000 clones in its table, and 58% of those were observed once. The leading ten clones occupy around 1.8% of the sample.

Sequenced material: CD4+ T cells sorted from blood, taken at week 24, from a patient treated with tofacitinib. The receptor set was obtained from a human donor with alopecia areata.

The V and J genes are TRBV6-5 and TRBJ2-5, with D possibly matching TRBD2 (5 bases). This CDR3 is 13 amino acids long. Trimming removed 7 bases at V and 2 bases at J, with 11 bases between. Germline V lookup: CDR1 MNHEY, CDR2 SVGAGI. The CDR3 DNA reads TGTGCCAGCATGCTCCCGGGACAAGAGACCCAGTACTTC. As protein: CASMLPGQETQYF.

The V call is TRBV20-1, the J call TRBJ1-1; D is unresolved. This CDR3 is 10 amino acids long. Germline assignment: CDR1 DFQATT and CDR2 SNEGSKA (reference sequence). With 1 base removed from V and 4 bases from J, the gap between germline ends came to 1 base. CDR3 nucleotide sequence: TGCAGTGCTAGAGTCACTGAAGCTTTCTTT. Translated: CSARVTEAFF.

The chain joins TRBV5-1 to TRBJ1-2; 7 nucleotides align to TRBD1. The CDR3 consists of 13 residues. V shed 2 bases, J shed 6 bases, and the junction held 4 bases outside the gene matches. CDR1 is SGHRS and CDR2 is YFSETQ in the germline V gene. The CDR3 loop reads CASSLQGRDGYTF. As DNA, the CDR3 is TGCGCCAGCAGCTTACAGGGGAGAGATGGCTACACCTTC.

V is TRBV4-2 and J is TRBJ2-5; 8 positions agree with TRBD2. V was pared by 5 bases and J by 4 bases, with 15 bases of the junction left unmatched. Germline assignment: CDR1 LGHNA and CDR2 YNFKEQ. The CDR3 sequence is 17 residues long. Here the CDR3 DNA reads TGTGCCAGCAGCATAAGAGGGGAGTTAGCGGGGCCAGAGACCCAGTACTTC. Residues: CASSIRGELAGPETQYF.

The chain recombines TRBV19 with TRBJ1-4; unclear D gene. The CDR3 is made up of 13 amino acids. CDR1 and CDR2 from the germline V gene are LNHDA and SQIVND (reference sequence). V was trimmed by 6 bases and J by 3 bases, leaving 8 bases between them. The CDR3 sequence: CASREVANEKLFF. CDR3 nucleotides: TGTGCCAGTAGGGAAGTGGCTAATGAAAAACTGTTTTTT.

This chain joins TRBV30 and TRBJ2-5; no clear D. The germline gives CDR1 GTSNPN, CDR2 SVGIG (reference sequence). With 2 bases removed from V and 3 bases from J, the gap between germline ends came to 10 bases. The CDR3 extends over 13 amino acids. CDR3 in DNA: TGTGCCTGGAGTTGGACCCCTGAAGAGACCCAGTACTTC. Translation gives CAWSWTPEETQYF.

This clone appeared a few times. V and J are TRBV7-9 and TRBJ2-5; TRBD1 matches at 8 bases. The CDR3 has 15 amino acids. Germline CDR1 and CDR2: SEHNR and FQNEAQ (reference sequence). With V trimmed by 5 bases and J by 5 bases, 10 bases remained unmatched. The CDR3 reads CASSPTGAIKETQYF. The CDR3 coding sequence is TGTGCCAGCAGCCCGACAGGGGCGATTAAGGAGACCCAGTACTTC.

This chain's CDR3 is CASSYSQTQYF. In DNA form, the CDR3 reads TGTGCCAGCAGTTACTCTCAGACCCAGTACTTC. The V call is TRBV6-5, the J call TRBJ2-5; D not resolved. Per the germline V gene, CDR1 is MNHEY and CDR2 is SVGAGI. CDR3 length equals 11 residues. Between the trimmed V and J ends, which lost 0 bases and 6 bases, there was a span of 2 bases.

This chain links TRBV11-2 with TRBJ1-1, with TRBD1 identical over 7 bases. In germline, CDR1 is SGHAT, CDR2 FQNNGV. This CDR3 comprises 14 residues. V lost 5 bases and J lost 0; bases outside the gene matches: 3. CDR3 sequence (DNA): TGTGCCAGCAGCCCAGACAGGGTGAACACTGAAGCTTTCTTT. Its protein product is CASSPDRVNTEAFF. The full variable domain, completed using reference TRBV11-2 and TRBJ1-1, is EAGVAQSPRYKIIEKRQSVAFWCNPISGHATLYWYQQILGQGPKLLIQFQNNGVVDDSQLPKDRFSAERLKGVDSTLKIQPAKLEDSAVYLCASSPDRVNTEAFFGQGTRLTVV.

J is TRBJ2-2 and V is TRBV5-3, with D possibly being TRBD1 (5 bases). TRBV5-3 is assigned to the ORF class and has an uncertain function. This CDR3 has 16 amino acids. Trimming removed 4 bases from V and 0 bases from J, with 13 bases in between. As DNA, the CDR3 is TGTGCCAGAAGCCTATCAGGGCAGACGAACACCGGGGAGCTGTTTTTT. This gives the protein CARSLSGQTNTGELFF.

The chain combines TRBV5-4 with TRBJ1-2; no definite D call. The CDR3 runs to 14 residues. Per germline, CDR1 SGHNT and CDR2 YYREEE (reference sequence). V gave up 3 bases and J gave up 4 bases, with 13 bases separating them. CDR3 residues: CASSSPGRSYGYTF. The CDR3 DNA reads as TGTGCCAGCAGCTCCCCCGGACGGTCCTATGGCTACACCTTC.

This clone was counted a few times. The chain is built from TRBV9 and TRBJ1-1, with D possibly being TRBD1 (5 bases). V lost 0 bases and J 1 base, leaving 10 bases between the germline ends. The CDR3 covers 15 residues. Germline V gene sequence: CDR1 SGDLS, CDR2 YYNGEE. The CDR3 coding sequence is TGTGCCAGCAGCGTAGGAGGCAGGGCGAACACTGAAGCTTTCTTT. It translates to CASSVGGRANTEAFF.

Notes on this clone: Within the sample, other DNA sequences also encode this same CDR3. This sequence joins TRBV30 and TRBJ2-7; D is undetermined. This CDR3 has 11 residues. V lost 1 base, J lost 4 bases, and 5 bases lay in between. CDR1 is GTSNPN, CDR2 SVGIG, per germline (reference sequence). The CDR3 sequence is CAWSGGYEQYF. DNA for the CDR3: TGTGCCTGGAGTGGAGGATACGAGCAGTACTTC. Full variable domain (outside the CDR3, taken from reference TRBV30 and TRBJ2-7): SQTIHQWPATLVQPVGSPLSLECTVEGTSNPNLYWYRQAAGRGLQLLFYSVGIGQISSEVPQNLSASRPQDRQFILSSKKLLLSDSGFYLCAWSGGYEQYFGPGTRLTVT.

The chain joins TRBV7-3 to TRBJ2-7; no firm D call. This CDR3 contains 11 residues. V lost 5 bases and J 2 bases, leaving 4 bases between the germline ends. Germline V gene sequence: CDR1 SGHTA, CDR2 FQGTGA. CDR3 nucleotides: TGTGCCAGCAGCCCCACCTACGAGCAGTACTTC. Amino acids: CASSPTYEQYF.

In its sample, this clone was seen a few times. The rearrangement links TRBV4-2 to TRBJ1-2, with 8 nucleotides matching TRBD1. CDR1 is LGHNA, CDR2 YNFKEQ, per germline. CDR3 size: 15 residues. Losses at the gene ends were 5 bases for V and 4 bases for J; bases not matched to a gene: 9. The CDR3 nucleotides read TGTGCCAGCAGCGGACGTGACAGGGGAAGCTATGGCTACACCTTC. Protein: CASSGRDRGSYGYTF.

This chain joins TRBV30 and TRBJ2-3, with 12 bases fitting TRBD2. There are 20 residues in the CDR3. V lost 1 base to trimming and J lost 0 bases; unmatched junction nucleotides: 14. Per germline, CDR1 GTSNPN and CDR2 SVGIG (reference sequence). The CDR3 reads CAWSDGLTSGGLSSTDTQYF. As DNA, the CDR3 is TGTGCCTGGAGTGATGGGCTGACTAGCGGGGGCCTCTCCAGCACAGATACGCAGTATTTT. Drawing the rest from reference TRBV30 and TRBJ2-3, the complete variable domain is SQTIHQWPATLVQPVGSPLSLECTVEGTSNPNLYWYRQAAGRGLQLLFYSVGIGQISSEVPQNLSASRPQDRQFILSSKKLLLSDSGFYLCAWSDGLTSGGLSSTDTQYFGPGTRLTVL.

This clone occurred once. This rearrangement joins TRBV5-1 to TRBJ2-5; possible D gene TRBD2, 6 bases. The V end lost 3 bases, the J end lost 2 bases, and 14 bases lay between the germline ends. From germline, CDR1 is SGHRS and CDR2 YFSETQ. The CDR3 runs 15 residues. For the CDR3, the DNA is TGCGCCAGCAGCTCAGGACCAGGGAGGCAAGAGACCCAGTACTTC. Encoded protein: CASSSGPGRQETQYF.

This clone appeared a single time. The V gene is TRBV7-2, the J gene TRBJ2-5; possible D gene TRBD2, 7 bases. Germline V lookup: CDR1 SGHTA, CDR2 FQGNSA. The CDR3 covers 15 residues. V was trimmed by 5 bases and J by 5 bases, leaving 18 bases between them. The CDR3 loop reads CASSPLGGGLETQYF. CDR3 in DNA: TGTGCCAGCAGCCCTCTTGGGGGGGGGCTCGAGACCCAGTACTTC. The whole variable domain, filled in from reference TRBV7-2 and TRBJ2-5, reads GAGVSQSPSNKVTEKGKDVELRCDPISGHTALYWYRQSLGQGLEFLIYFQGNSAPDKSGLPSDRFSAERTGGSVSTLTIQRTQQEDSAVYLCASSPLGGGLETQYFGPGTRLLVL.

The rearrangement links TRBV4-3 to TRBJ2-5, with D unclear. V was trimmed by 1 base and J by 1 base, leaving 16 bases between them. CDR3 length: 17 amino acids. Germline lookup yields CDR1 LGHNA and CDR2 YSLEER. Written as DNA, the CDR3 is TGCGCCAGCAGCCAAGGTCGGACCCCGGCCCCCCAAGAGACCCAGTACTTC. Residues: CASSQGRTPAPQETQYF.

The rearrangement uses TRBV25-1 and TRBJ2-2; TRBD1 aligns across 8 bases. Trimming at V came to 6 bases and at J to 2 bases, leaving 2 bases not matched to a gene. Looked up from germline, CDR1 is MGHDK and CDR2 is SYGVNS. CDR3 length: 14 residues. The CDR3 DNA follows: TGTGCCAGCAGGGGGACAGGAAACACCGGGGAGCTGTTTTTT. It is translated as CASRGTGNTGELFF. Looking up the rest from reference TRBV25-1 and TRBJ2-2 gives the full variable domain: EADIYQTPRYLVIGTGKKITLECSQTMGHDKMYWYQQDPGMELHLIHYSYGVNSTEKGDLSSESTVSRIRTEHFPLTLESARPSHTSQYLCASRGTGNTGELFFGEGSRLTVL.

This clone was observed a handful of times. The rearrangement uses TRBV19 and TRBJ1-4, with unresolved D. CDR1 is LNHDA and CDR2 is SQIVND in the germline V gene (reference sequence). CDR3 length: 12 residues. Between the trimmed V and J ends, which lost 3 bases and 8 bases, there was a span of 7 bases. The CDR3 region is CASSMNVEKLFF. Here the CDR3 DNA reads TGTGCCAGTAGTATGAACGTGGAAAAACTGTTTTTT.

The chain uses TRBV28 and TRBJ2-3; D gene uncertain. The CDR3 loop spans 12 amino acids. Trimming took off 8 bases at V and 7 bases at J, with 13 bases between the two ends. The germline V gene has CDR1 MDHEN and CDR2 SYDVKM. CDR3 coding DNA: TGTGCCAGCTCTAAGGAGTTTCATACGCAGTATTTT. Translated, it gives CASSKEFHTQYF.

This CDR3 reads CASSRQGDNEQYF. The CDR3 DNA is TGCGCCAGCAGCCGGCAGGGGGACAACGAGCAGTACTTC. V is TRBV4-1 and J is TRBJ2-7, with 7 bases aligning to TRBD1. The CDR3 is 13 residues long. V lost 4 bases, J lost 5 bases, and 5 bases stayed unmatched. The germline gives CDR1 MGHRA, CDR2 YSYEKL.

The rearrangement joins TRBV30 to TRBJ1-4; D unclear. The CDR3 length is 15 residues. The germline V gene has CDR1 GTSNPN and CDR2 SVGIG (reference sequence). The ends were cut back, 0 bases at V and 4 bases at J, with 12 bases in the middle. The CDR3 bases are TGTGCCTGGAGTGTCCGCTTGAAGATTAATGAAAAACTGTTTTTT. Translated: CAWSVRLKINEKLFF.

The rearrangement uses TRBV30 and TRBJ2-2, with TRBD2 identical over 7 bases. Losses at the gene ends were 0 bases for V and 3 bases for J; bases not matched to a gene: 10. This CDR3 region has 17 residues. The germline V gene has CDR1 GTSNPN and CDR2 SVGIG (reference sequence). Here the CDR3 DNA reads TGTGCCTGGAGTGTATATACGCTAGCGGCCCACACCGGGGAGCTGTTTTTT. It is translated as CAWSVYTLAAHTGELFF.

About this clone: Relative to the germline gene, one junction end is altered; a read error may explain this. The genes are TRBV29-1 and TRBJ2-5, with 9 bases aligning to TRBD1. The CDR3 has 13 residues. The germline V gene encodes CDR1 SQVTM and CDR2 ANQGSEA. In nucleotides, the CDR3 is TGCAGCACTTCCGGGACAGGGCAAGAGACCCGGTACTTC. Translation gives CSTSGTGQETRYF.

CDR3 DNA: TGTGCCAGCTCCTTAGGGACAGGGGATTTTGGCTACACCTTC. Its translation: CASSLGTGDFGYTF. The chain has TRBV19 and TRBJ1-2, with 10 bases lining up with TRBD1. Germline CDR1 is LNHDA and CDR2 is SQIVND (reference sequence). V dropped 9 bases and J dropped 7; count of bases not matched to a gene: 11. This CDR3 has 14 amino acids.

The CDR3 loop is CASSTGVTEAFF. CDR3 in DNA: TGTGCCAGCAGCACAGGGGTTACTGAAGCTTTCTTT. The chain uses TRBV6-5 and TRBJ1-1, with TRBD1 identical over 7 bases. With V trimmed by 6 bases and J by 5 bases, 3 bases remained unmatched. The CDR3 extends over 12 amino acids. Germline-derived CDR1 and CDR2 are MNHEY and SVGAGI.

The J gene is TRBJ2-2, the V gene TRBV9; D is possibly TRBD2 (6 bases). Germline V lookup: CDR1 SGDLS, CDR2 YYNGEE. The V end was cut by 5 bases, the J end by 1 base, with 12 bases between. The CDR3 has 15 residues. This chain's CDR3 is CASRTGLVNTGELFF. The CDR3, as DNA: TGTGCCAGCAGGACGGGACTTGTGAACACCGGGGAGCTGTTTTTT.

The CDR3: CASSVGVETGIYGYTF. CDR3 bases: TGTGCCAGCAGCGTAGGTGTCGAAACAGGGATCTATGGCTACACCTTC. The chain uses TRBV9 and TRBJ1-2; weak D call: TRBD1 (6 bases). V was cut by 0 bases and J by 4 bases, with 16 bases left in between. Germline values: CDR1 SGDLS, CDR2 YYNGEE. The CDR3 totals 16 residues.

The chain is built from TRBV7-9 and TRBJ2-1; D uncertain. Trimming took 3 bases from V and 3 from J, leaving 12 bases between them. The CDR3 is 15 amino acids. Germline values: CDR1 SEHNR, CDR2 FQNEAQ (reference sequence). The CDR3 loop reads CASSLVERHYNEQFF. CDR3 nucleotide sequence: TGTGCCAGCAGCTTGGTCGAGAGGCACTACAATGAGCAGTTCTTC.

This chain's CDR3 is CATLKGQIYGYTF. The CDR3 DNA follows: TGTGCCACCCTAAAAGGACAGATCTATGGCTACACCTTC. The chain is built from TRBV19 and TRBJ1-2, with D tentatively TRBD1 (6 bases). The CDR3 covers 13 residues. Germline CDR1 LNHDA, CDR2 SQIVND (reference sequence). The ends were cut back, 10 bases at V and 4 bases at J, with 16 bases in the middle.